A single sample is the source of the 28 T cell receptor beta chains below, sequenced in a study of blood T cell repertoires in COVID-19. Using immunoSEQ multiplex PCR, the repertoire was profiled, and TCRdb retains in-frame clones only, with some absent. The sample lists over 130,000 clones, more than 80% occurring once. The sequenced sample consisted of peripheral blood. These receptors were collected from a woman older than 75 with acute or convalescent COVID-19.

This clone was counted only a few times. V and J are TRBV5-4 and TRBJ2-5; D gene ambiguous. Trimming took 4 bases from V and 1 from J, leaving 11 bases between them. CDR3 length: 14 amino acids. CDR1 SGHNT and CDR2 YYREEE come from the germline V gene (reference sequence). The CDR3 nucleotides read TGTGCCAGCAGCGATGGGCCCGGCCAAGAGACCCAGTACTTC. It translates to CASSDGPGQETQYF.

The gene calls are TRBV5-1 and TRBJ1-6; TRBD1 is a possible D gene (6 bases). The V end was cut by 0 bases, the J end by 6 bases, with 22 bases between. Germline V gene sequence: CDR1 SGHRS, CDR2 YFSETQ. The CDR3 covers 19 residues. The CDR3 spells CASSLGDWTAILSNSPLHF. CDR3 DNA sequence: TGCGCCAGCAGCTTGGGCGACTGGACAGCGATCTTAAGTAATTCACCCCTCCACTTT.

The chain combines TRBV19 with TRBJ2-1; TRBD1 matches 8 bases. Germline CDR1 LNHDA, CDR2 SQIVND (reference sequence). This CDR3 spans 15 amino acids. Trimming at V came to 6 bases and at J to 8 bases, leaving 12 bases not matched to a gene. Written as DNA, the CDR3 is TGTGCCAGTAGAACCCAGACAGGGGTTTCCTATGAGCAGTTCTTC. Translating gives CASRTQTGVSYEQFF.

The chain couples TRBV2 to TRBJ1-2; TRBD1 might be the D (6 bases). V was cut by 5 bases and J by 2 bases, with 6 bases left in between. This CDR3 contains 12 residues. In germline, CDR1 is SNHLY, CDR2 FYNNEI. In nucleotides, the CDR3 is TGTGCCAGCAGTCAGGGGAACTATGGCTACACCTTC. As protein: CASSQGNYGYTF.

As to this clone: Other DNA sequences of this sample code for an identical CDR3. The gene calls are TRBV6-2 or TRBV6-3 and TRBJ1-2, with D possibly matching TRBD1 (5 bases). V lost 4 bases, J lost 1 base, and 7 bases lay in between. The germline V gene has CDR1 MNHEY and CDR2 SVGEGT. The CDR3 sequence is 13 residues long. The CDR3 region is CASSSGGNYGYTF. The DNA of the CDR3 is TGTGCCAGCAGTTCCGGGGGTAACTATGGCTACACCTTC.

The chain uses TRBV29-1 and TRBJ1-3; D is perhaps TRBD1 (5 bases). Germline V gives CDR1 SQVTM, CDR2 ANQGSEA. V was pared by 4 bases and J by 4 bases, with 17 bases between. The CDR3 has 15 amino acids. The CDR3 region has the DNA TGCAGCGTTGGCTCAAAGTTGACAGAGGGAAACACCATATATTTT. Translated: CSVGSKLTEGNTIYF.

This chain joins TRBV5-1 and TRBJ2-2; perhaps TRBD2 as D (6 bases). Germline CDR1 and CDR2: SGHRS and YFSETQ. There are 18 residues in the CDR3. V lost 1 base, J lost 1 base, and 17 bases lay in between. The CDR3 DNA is TGCGCCAGCAGCTTGTTCCCGACCGGGACTTGGAACACCGGGGAGCTGTTTTTT. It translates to CASSLFPTGTWNTGELFF.

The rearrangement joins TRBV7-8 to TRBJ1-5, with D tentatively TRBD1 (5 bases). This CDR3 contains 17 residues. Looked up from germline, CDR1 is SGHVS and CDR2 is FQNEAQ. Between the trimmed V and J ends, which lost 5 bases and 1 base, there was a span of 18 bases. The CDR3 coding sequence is TGTGCCAGCAGCAGACAATCAGCAGGGCTAAGCAATCAGCCCCAGCATTTT. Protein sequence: CASSRQSAGLSNQPQHF.

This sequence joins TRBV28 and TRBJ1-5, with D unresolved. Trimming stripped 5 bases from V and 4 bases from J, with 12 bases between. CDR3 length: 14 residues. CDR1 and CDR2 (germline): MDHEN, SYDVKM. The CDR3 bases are TGTGCCAGCAGTCAGTACAGTGTGAATCAGCCCCAGCATTTT. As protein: CASSQYSVNQPQHF.

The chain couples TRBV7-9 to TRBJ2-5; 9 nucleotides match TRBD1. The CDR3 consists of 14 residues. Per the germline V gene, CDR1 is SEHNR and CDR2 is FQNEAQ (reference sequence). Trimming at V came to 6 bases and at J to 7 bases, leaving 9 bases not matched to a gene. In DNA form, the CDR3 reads TGTGCCAGCAGTAGAGACAGGGGGGGAAGGACCCAGTACTTC. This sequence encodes CASSRDRGGRTQYF.

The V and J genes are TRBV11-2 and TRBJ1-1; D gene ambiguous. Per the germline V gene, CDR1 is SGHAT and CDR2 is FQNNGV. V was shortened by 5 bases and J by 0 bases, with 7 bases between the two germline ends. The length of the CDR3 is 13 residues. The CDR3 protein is CASSSAVNTEAFF. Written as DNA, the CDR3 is TGTGCCAGCAGCAGCGCAGTGAACACTGAAGCTTTCTTT.

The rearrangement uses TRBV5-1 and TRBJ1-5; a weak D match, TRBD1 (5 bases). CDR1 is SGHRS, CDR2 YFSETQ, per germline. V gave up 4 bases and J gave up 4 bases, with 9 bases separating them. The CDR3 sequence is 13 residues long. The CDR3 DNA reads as TGCGCCAGCAGCATCGACAGAAATCAGCCCCAGCATTTT. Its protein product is CASSIDRNQPQHF.

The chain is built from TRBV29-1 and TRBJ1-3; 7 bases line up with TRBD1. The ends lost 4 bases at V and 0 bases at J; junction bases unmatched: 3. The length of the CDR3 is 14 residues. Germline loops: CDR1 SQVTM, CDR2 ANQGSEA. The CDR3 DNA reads TGCAGCGTTGCAGGGGGGCCCTCTGGAAACACCATATATTTT. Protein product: CSVAGGPSGNTIYF.

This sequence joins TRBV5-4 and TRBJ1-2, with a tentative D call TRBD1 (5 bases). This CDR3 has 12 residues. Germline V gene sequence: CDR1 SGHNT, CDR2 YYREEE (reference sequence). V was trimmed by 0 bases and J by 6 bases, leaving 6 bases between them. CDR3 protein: CASSLDRHGYTF. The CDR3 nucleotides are TGTGCCAGCAGCTTGGACAGGCATGGCTACACCTTC.

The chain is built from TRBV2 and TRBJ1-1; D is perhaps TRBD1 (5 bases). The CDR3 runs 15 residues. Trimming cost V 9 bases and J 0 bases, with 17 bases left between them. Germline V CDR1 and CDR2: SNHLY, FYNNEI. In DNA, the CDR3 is TGTGCCAGTGTAAAGGGGCGGGGGATGAACACTGAAGCTTTCTTT. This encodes CASVKGRGMNTEAFF.

The CDR3 DNA follows: TGTGCCACCAGCACTGAGGGAGATCTGACACAGCCCCAGCATTTT. As protein: CATSTEGDLTQPQHF. The genes are TRBV15 and TRBJ1-5, with D unclear. Per the germline V gene, CDR1 is LNHNV and CDR2 is YYDKDF (reference sequence). The CDR3 sequence is 15 residues long. V gave up 4 bases and J gave up 7 bases, with 17 bases separating them.

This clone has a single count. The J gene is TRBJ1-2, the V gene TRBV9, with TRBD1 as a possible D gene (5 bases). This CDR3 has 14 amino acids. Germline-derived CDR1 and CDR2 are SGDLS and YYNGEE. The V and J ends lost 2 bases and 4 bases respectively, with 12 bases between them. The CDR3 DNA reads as TGTGCCAGCAGCGTGGGGGGGAATCCCTATGGCTACACCTTC. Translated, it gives CASSVGGNPYGYTF. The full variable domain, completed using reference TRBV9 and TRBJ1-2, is DSGVTQTPKHLITATGQRVTLRCSPRSGDLSVYWYQQSLDQGLQFLIQYYNGEERAKGNILERFSAQQFPDLHSELNLSSLELGDSALYFCASSVGGNPYGYTFGSGTRLTVV.

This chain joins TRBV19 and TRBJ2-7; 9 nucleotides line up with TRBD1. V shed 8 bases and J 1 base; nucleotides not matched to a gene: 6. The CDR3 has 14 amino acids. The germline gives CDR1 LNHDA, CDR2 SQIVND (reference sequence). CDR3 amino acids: CASWDGQGSYEQYF. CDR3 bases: TGTGCCAGTTGGGACGGACAGGGGTCCTACGAGCAGTACTTC. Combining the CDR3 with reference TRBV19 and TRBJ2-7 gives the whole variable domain DGGITQSPKYLFRKEGQNVTLSCEQNLNHDAMYWYRQDPGQGLRLIYYSQIVNDFQKGDIAEGYSVSREKKESFPLTVTSAQKNPTAFYLCASWDGQGSYEQYFGPGTRLTVT.

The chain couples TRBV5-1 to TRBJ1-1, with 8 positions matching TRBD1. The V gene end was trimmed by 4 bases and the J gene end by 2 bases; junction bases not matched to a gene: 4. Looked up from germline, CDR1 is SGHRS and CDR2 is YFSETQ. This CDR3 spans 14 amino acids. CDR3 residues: CASSTGQANTEAFF. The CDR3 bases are TGCGCCAGCAGCACGGGACAGGCAAACACTGAAGCTTTCTTT.

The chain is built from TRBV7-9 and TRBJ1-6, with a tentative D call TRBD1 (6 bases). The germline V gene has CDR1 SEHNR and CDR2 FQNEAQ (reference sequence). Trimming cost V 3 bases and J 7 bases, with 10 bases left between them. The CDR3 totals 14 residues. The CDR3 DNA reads TGTGCCAGCAGCTTTCGACAGGAAAATTCACCCCTCCACTTT. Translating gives CASSFRQENSPLHF.

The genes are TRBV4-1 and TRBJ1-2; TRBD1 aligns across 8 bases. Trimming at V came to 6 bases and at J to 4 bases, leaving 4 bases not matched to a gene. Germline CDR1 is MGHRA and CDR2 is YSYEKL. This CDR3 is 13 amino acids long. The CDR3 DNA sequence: TGCGCCAGCAGAAGAACAGGGGGCTATGGCTACACCTTC. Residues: CASRRTGGYGYTF.

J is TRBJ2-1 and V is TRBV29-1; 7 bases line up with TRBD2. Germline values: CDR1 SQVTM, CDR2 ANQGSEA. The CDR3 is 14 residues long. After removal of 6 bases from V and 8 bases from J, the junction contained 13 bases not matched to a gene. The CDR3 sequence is CSVTGRGNIDEQFF. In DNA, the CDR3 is TGCAGCGTGACCGGGCGGGGGAATATCGATGAGCAGTTCTTC.

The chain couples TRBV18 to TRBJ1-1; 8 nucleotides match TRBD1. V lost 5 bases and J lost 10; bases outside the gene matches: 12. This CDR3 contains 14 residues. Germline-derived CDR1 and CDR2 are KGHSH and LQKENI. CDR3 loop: CASSRGQGKVAAFF. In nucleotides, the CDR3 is TGTGCCAGCTCAAGAGGACAGGGCAAGGTAGCAGCTTTCTTT.

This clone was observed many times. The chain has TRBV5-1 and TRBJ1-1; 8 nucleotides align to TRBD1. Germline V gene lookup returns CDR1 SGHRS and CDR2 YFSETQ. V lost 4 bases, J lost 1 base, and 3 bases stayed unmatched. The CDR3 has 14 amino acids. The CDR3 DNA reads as TGCGCCAGCAGCCGCGACAGGGGGAACACTGAAGCTTTCTTT. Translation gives CASSRDRGNTEAFF.

The CDR3, as DNA: TGTGCCAGCACCCCGACAAGCATGAACACTGAAGCTTTCTTT. It yields the protein CASTPTSMNTEAFF. The V call is TRBV6-6, the J call TRBJ1-1; D is ambiguous. Between the trimmed V and J ends, which lost 7 bases and 0 bases, there was a span of 12 bases. The CDR3 loop spans 14 amino acids. Per germline, CDR1 MNHNY and CDR2 SVGAGI (reference sequence).

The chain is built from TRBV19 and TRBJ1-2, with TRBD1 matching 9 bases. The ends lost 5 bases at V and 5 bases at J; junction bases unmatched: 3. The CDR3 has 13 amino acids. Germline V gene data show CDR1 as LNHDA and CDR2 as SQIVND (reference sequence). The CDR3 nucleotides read TGTGCCAGTAGTCTTGGGACAGGGTATGGCTACACCTTC. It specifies CASSLGTGYGYTF.

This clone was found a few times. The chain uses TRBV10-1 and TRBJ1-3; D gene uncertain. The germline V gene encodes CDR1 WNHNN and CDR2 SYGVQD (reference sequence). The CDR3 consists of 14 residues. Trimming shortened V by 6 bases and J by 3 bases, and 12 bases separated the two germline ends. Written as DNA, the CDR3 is TGCGCCAGCAGCGCTGGGAGTGATGGAAACACCATATATTTT. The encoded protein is CASSAGSDGNTIYF.

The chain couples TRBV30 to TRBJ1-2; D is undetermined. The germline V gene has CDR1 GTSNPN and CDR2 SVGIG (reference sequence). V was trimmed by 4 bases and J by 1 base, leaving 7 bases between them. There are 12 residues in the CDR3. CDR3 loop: CAWMGHNYGYTF. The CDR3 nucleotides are TGTGCCTGGATGGGCCATAACTATGGCTACACCTTC.